The entry below gives a single TCR beta chain sequence along with its context. Relative to the germline gene, one junction end is altered; a read error may explain this. CDR1 LNHNV and CDR2 YYDKDF come from the germline V gene (reference sequence). CDR3 length: 16 residues. Use of 60 Vbeta and 13 Jbeta primers characterized the PCR. Sequenced by immunoSEQ multiplex PCR; TCRdb stores in-frame clones only, minus some. The data hold some 170,000 clones, with around 80% observed a single time. The record originates from a study of cytomegalovirus exposure and HLA in healthy donors. Material: PBMCs. The source is a woman younger than 45 in good health and CMV-seronegative. The chain uses TRBV15 and TRBJ2-6; perhaps TRBD1 as D (5 bases). CDR3 amino acids: CATSREGSSGANGLTF. CDR3 coding DNA: TGTGCCACCAGCAGAGAAGGGTCCTCTGGGGCCAACGGCCTGACTTTC.